This is a list of T cell receptor beta chains from one sample in a study of cytomegalovirus exposure and HLA in healthy donors. The assay was immunoSEQ multiplex PCR, and TCRdb's table has in-frame clones only and misses some. The table shows roughly 140,000 clones, with roughly 80% occurring only once. Sequenced: PBMCs. These receptors came from a man aged 30 to 45 in good health and CMV-seropositive. Each CDR3 is given without its conserved first and last residue.

V	J	CDR3
TRBV27	TRBJ2-2	ASSFYLAGGVTGELF
TRBV19	TRBJ2-7	ASLGTGISQQY
TRBV2	TRBJ1-6	ASRPTGNNSPLH
TRBV21-1	TRBJ1-5	ASSRQGEVNQPQH
TRBV25-1	TRBJ2-3	ASSPPEGTDTQY
TRBV4-1	TRBJ2-1	ASSLQDNEQF
TRBV28	TRBJ1-1	ASRGGLGSSEAF
TRBV5-1	TRBJ2-1	ASSPGLALSNEQF
TRBV29-1	TRBJ2-7	SAISSYEQY
TRBV25-1	TRBJ2-3	ASSEYIPQRGGPDTQY
TRBV28	TRBJ1-4	ASSWIQGKDEKLF
TRBV15	TRBJ1-4	ATSSEPRGEKLF
TRBV5-1	TRBJ2-2	ASSLPTSGNTGELF
TRBV5-6	TRBJ2-3	ASSLGSGTDTQY
TRBV5-1	TRBJ1-5	ASSLVGGRDQPQH
TRBV18	TRBJ1-1	ASSQTDAEAF
TRBV30	NA	AWSVAGQGIDEQY
TRBV25-1	TRBJ2-7	ASSEVGGWEQY
TRBV6-5	TRBJ1-2	ASRQTGTELYGYT
TRBV28	TRBJ1-1	ATIIAGAGAEAF
TRBV27	TRBJ1-6	ASSTRGSRDNSPLH
TRBV7-2	TRBJ2-3	ASSLNSRTDTQY
TRBV19	TRBJ1-4	ASTTPGAYEKLF
TRBV28	TRBJ2-7	ASRTRQAYEQY
TRBV30	TRBJ2-3	AWKRGGGTDTQY
TRBV27	TRBJ2-1	ASSLYRGAKNEQF
TRBV2	TRBJ2-1	ASTRTGVNNEQF
TRBV11-2	TRBJ1-2	ASSLDLGGRRT
TRBV27	TRBJ2-1	ATYYIAGGGNEQF
TRBV5-4	TRBJ1-2	ASSLRGVGGYT
TRBV27	TRBJ2-3	ASSLTSGRDTQY
TRBV28	TRBJ2-7	ASSLIGTGAYEQY
TRBV4-3	TRBJ2-2	ASSQGGYTGELF
TRBV27	TRBJ1-2	ASSSNRANYGYT
TRBV9	TRBJ1-6	ASSVDLSNSPLH
TRBV27	TRBJ2-7	ASSPGSNYEQY
TRBV2	TRBJ2-7	ASRQGAYEQY
TRBV28	TRBJ1-3	ASSRGGTGAGNTIY
TRBV4-2	TRBJ2-3	ASSQDGGEREDTDTQY
TRBV27	TRBJ2-1	ASSYSGTHYNEQF
TRBV30	TRBJ2-1	AWSQIASGIGNEQF
TRBV7-2	TRBJ2-1	ASSWRGMENEQF
TRBV7-6	TRBJ2-7	ASSLGEGSYEQY
TRBV7-9	TRBJ1-2	ASSPKQGGGYT
TRBV30	TRBJ2-7	AWSRGSSYEQY
TRBV28	TRBJ2-2	ASLDRASNTGELF
TRBV7-2	TRBJ1-2	ASSSGGTPVNYGYT
TRBV16	TRBJ1-4	ASSQSAVEGKLF
TRBV27	TRBJ2-7	ASGTRGEQY
TRBV19	TRBJ2-3	ASSIRKGQGPDTQY
TRBV19	TRBJ1-5	ASRLGGSSNQPQH
TRBV28	TRBJ2-7	ASSYSGTSGEQY
TRBV6-1	TRBJ2-1	ASSVEPSSEQF
TRBV15	TRBJ2-7	ATSRDQGISYEQY
TRBV7-9	TRBJ1-5	ASSTDRVLSQPQH
TRBV27	NA	ASSLSAGISYEQY
TRBV13	TRBJ2-7	ASSPDSGRTYEQY